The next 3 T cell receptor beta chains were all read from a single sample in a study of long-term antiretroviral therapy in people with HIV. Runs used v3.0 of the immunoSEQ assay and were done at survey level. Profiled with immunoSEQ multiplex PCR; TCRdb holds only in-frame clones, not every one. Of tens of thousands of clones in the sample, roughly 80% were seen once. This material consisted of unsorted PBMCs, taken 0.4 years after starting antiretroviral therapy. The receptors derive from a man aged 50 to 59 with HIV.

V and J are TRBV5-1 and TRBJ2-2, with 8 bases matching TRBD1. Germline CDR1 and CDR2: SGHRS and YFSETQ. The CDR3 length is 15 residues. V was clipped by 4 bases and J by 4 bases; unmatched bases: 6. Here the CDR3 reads CASSHGTGGTGELFF. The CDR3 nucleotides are TGCGCCAGCAGCCATGGGACAGGAGGCACCGGGGAGCTGTTTTTT.

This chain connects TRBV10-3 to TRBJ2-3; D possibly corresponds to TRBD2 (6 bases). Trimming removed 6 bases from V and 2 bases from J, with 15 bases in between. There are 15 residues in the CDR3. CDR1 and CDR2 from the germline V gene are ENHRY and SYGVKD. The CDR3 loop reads CAISTPGEPTDTQYF. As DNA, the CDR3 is TGTGCCATCAGCACCCCGGGGGAACCCACAGATACGCAGTATTTT.

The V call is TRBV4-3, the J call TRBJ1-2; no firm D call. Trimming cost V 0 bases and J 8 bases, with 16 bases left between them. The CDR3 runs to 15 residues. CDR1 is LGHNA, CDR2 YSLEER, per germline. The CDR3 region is CASSQEPTDTGGYTF. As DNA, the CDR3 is TGCGCCAGCAGCCAAGAGCCGACGGATACGGGGGGCTACACCTTC.